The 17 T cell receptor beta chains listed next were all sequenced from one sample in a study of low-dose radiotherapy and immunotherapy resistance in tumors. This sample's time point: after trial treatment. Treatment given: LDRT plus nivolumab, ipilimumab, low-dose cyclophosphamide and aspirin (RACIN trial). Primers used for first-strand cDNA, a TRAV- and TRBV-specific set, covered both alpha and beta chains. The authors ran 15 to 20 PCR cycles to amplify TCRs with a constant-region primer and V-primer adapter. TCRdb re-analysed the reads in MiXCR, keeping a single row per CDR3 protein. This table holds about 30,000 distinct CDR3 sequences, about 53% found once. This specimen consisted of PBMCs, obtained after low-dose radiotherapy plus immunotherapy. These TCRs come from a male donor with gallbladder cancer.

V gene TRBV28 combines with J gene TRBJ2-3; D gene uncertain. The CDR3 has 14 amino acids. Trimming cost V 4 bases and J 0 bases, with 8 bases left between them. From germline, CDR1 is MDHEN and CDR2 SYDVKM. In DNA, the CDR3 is TGTGCCAGCAGTTCCCCGCTAAGCACAGATACGCAGTATTTT. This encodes CASSSPLSTDTQYF.

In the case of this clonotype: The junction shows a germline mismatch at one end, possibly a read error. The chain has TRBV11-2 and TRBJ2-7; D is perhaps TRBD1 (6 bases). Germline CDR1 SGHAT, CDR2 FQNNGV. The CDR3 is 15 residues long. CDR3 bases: TGTGCCAGCAGCGCAGCAAGTCACAGGGCCGGGGAGCTGTACTTC. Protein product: CASSAASHRAGELYF. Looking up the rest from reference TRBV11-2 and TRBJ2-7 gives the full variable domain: EAGVAQSPRYKIIEKRQSVAFWCNPISGHATLYWYQQILGQGPKLLIQFQNNGVVDDSQLPKDRFSAERLKGVDSTLKIQPAKLEDSAVYLCASSAASHRAGELYFGPGTRLTVT.

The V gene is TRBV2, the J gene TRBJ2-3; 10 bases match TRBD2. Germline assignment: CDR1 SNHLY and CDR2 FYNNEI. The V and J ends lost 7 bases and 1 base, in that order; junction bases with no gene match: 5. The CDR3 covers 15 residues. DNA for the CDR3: TGTGCCAGCAAGGGAGGGACTAGCGGCACAGATACGCAGTATTTT. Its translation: CASKGGTSGTDTQYF.

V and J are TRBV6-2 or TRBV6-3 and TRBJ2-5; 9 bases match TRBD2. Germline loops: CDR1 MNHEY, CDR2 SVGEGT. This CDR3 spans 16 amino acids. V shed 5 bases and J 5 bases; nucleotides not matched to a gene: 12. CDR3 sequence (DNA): TGTGCCAGCAGTGACGGCTTCGGCGGGGGGGTGGAGACCCAGTACTTC. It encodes CASSDGFGGGVETQYF.

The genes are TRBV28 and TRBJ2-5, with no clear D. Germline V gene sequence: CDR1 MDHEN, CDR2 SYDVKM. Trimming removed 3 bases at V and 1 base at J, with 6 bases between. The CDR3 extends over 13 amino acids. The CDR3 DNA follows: TGTGCCAGCAGTTTGAACAGCCAAGAGACCCAGTACTTC. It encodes CASSLNSQETQYF. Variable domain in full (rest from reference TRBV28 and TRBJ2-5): DVKVTQSSRYLVKRTGEKVFLECVQDMDHENMFWYRQDPGLGLRLIYFSYDVKMKEKGDIPEGYSVSREKKERFSLILESASTNQTSMYLCASSLNSQETQYFGPGTRLLVL.

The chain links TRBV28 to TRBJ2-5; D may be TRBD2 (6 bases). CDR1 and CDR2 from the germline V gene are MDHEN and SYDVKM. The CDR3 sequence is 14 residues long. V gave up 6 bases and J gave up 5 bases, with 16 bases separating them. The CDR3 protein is CASSLEGGGETQYF. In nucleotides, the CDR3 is TGTGCCAGCAGCCTCGAGGGAGGTGGCGAGACCCAGTACTTC.

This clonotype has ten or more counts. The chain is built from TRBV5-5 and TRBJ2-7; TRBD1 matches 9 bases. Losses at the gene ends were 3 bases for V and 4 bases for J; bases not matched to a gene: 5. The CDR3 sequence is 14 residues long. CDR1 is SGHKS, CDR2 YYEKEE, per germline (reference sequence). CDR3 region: CASSWGQGPYEQYF. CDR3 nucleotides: TGTGCCAGCAGCTGGGGACAGGGACCTTACGAGCAGTACTTC.

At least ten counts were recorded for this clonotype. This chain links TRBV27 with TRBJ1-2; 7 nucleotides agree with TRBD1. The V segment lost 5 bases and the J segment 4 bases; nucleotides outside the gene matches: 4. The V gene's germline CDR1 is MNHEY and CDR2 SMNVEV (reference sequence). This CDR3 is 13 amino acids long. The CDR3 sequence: CASSLGQFYGYTF. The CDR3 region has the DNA TGTGCCAGCAGTCTGGGACAGTTCTATGGCTACACCTTC.

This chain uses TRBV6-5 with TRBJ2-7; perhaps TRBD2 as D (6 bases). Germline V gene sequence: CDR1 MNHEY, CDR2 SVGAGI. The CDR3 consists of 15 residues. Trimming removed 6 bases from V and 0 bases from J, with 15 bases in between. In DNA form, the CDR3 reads TGTGCCAGCAGAACAGGTGGGAGGTTCTCCTACGAGCAGTACTTC. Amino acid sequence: CASRTGGRFSYEQYF.

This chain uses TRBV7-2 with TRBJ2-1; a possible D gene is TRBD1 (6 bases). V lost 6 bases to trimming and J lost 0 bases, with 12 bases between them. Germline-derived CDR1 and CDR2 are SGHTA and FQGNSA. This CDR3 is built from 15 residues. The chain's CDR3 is CASSSDSSSYNEQFF. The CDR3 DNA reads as TGTGCCAGCAGTTCGGACAGCAGCTCCTACAATGAGCAGTTCTTC.

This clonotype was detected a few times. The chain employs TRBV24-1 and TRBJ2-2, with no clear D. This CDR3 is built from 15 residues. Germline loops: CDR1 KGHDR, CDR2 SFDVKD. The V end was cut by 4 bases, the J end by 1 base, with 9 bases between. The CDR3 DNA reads TGTGCCACCAGTGAACCTAGACAGAACACCGGGGAGCTGTTTTTT. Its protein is CATSEPRQNTGELFF.

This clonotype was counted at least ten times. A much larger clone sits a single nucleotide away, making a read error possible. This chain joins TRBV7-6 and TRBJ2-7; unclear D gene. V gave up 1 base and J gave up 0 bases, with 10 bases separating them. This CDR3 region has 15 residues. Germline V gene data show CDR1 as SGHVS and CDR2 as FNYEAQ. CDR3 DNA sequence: TGTGCCAGCAGCTTAGGAAGCAGGAGCTCCTACGAGCAGTACTTC. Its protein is CASSLGSRSSYEQYF. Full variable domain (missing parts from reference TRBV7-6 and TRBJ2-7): GAGVSQSPRYKVTKRGQDVALRCDPISGHVSLYWYRQALGQGPEFLTYFNYEAQQDKSGLPNDRFSAERPEGSISTLTIQRTEQRDSAMYRCASSLGSRSSYEQYFGPGTRLTVT.

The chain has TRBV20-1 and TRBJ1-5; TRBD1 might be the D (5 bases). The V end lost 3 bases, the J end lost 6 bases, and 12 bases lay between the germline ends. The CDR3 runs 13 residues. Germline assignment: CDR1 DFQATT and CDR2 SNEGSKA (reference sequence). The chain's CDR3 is CSASSGGIQPQHF. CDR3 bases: TGCAGTGCTAGTTCCGGGGGGATTCAGCCCCAGCATTTT.

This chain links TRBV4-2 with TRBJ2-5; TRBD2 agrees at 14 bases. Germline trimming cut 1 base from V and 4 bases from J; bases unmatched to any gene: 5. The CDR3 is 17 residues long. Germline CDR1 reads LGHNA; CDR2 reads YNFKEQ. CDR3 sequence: CASSQGTSGGSGETQYF. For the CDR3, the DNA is TGTGCCAGCAGCCAAGGGACTAGCGGGGGGTCGGGAGAGACCCAGTACTTC.

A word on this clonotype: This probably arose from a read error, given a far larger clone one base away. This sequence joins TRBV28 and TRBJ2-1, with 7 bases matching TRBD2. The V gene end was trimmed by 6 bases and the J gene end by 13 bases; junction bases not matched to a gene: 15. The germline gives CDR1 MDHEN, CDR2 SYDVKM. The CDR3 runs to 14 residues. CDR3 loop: CASRGGVAKNIQFF. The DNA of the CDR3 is TGTGCCAGCAGGGGGGGGGTAGCCAAAAACATTCAGTTCTTC.

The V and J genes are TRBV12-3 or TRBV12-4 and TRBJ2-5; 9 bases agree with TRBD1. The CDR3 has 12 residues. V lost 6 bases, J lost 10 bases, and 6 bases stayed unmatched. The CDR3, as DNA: TGTGCCAGCAGCCAGACGGACAGGGGCCAGTACTTC. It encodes CASSQTDRGQYF.

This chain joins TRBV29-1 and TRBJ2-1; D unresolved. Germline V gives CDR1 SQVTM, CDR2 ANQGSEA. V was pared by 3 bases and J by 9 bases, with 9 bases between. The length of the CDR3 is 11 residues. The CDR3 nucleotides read TGCAGCGTTGAGATACAGATTGAGCAGTTCTTC. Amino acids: CSVEIQIEQFF.